Sequencing of this T cell receptor beta chain was carried out in a study of tumor and adjacent non-tumor tissue in lung cancer. Study details: Patients comprised eleven to twelve adenocarcinoma, 2 squamous cell carcinoma and 1 small cell lung cancer. Each sample yielded around 4.2 million productive TCRbeta reads on average. General study findings and limits: TCR diversity was significantly greater in tumor than normal lung tissue.

Notes on this clonotype: Its antigen remains unidentified.

No cell sorting was done before RNA was extracted from the tissue. The library came from three nested PCR rounds adapted from ARM-PCR protocols. TCRdb redid the calling of the multiplex PCR reads with MiXCR, one entry per CDR3 protein. The repertoire holds more than 85,000 distinct CDR3 sequences, with over 75% as singletons. The sequencing input was lung tumor tissue. This receptor was taken from a man between 70 and 80 years old with non-small cell lung cancer.

CDR3 bases: TGTGCCAGCGGAGCTGACCGGAGCTCCTATAATTCACCCCTCCACTTT. Encoded protein: CASGADRSSYNSPLHF. The chain links TRBV6-5 to TRBJ1-6; unclear D gene. Trimming removed 8 bases from V and 0 bases from J, with 14 bases in between. This CDR3 is built from 16 residues. Germline V lookup: CDR1 MNHEY, CDR2 SVGAGI.